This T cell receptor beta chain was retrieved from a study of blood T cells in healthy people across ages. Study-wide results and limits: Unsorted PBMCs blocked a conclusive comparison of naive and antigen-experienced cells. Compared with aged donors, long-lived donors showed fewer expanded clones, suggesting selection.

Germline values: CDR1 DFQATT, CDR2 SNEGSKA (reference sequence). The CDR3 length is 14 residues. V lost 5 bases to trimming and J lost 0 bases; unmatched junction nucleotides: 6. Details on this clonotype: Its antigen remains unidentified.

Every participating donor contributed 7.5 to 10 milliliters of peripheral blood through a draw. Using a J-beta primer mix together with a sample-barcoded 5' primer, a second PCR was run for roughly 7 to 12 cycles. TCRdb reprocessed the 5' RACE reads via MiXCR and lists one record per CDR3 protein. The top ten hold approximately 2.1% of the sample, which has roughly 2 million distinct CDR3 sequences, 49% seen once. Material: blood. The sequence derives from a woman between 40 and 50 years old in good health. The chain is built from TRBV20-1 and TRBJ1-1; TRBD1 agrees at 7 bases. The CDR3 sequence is CSAPAGQMNTEAFF. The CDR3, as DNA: TGCAGTGCTCCCGCGGGACAGATGAACACTGAAGCTTTCTTT.